Included here is one TCR beta chain sequence, with context. Of the isolated RNA, all was reverse transcribed, and so the sequenced material was expressed TCRB transcripts. Only in-frame clones appear in the TCRdb table, and some are missing; sequencing was by immunoSEQ multiplex PCR. The repertoire has a few hundred thousand clones, around 30% of them found once; the top ten carry 0.05% to 0.065%. This entry is derived from a study of beta chain features in type 1 diabetes. This CDR3 has 16 residues. Germline CDR1 GTSNPN, CDR2 SVGIG (reference sequence). Trimming at V came to 3 bases and at J to 4 bases, leaving 14 bases not matched to a gene.

What was sequenced was naive CD4+ T cells from blood. The chain is built from TRBV30 and TRBJ2-5; 7 nucleotides agree with TRBD1. The receptor comes from a man aged 18-30 years in good health. The CDR3 region has the DNA TGTGCCTGGAGGAACCCTCCCCCGCGACAGGGAGAGACCCAGTACTTC. This encodes CAWRNPPPRQGETQYF.